This record covers a single T cell receptor (beta chain). The target of this receptor is not known. No clone much larger than this one lies a single base away; base qualities are absent. The data stem from a study of radiotherapy plus CTLA-4 blockade in lung cancer (dated by TCRdb to 2016 to 2018). About the study as a whole: Among enrolled patients, approximately 18% had an objective response and 30% to 40% reached disease control.

Points the paper makes about the study in general: The strongest predictors of response were reported to be early dynamic shifts in blood T cell clones along with a rise in serum interferon-beta following radiation. After treatment with radiotherapy and ipilimumab, TCR clones that came from tumors expanded in the peripheral blood.

The method behind the library was the immunoSEQ multiplex PCR assay. Held by TCRdb, this immuneACCESS table contains in-frame sequences only and omits some clones. Under half of the omission traces to an unresolved V gene where checked; the cause of the rest is unknown. A total of 120,000 or so clones appear in this sample, 75% to 90% of them only once. Jointly, the top ten make up about 7% of the sample. Cut back by 0 bases and 0 bases, the V and J ends lie 10 bases apart. CDR1 and CDR2 are drawn from the germline V gene: SGDLS, YYNGEE. The CDR3 spans 15 residues, from the cysteine through the phenylalanine. This entry keeps only the CDR3 DNA: 45 bases, framed from base 1. The study tested focal radiation therapy combined with CTLA-4 blockade (ipilimumab) in patients with chemo-refractory metastatic non-small-cell lung cancer.

The specimen comprised peripheral blood, sampled from a patient treated with radiotherapy plus ipilimumab. The V and J genes are TRBV9 and TRBJ2-7, with the D gene not confidently named. This TCR was sampled from a human donor with non-small cell lung cancer that progressed on radiotherapy plus ipilimumab. The nucleotides are TGTGCCAGCAGCGTAGGGGCCTTAAACTCCTACGAGCAGTACTTC. Translated, this is CASSVGALNSYEQYF.